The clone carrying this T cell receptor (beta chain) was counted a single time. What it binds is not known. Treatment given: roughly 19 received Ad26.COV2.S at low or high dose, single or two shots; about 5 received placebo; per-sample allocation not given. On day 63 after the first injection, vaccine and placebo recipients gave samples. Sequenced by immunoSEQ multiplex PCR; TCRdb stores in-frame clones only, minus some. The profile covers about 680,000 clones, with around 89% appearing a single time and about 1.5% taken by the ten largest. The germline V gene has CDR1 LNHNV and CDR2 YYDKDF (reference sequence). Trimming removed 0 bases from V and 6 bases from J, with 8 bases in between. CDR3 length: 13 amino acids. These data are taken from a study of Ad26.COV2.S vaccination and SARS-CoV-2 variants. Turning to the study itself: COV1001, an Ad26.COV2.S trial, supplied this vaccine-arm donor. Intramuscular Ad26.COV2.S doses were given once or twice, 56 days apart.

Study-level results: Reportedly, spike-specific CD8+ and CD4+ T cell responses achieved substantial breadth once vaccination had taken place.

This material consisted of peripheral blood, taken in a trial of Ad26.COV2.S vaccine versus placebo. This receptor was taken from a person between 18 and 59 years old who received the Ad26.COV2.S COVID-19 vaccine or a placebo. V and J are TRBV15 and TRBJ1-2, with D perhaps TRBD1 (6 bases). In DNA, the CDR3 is TGTGCCACCAGCAGAGAAGGGGGGGATGGCTACACCTTC. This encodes CATSREGGDGYTF. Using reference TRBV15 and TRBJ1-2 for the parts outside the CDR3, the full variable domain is DAMVIQNPRYQVTQFGKPVTLSCSQTLNHNVMYWYQQKSSQAPKLLFHYYDKDFNNEADTPDNFQSRRPNTSFCFLDIRSPGLGDTAMYLCATSREGGDGYTFGSGTRLTVV.